Each of the 21 T cell receptor beta chains below was sequenced from the same sample in a study of siplizumab effects on memory and regulatory T cells. Sequencing was performed with immunoSEQ multiplex PCR; in TCRdb, only in-frame clones are kept and a portion is missing. The table includes about 97,000 clones, roughly 92% detected once. The sequenced sample consisted of CD4+ T cells sorted from blood. These TCRs come from a human donor in good health.

A few counts support this clone. V gene TRBV6-5 combines with J gene TRBJ2-3; 11 nucleotides agree with TRBD2. CDR3 length: 14 residues. The V gene's germline CDR1 is MNHEY and CDR2 SVGAGI. V gave up 6 bases and J gave up 3 bases; unmatched junction bases: 2. This CDR3 reads CASSRLAGTDTQYF. For the CDR3, the DNA is TGTGCCAGCAGCAGACTAGCGGGAACAGATACGCAGTATTTT.

V usage is TRBV7-8 and J usage is TRBJ1-1; D is unresolved. CDR1 and CDR2 (germline): SGHVS, FQNEAQ. Trimming took 1 base from V and 4 from J, leaving 7 bases between them. This CDR3 region has 13 residues. The CDR3 DNA sequence: TGTGCCAGCAGCTTAGAGGTAGGCACTGAAGCTTTCTTT. It translates to CASSLEVGTEAFF.

The chain is built from TRBV18 and TRBJ2-5; 8 bases match TRBD1. Trimming at V came to 5 bases and at J to 7 bases, leaving 15 bases not matched to a gene. This CDR3 is built from 16 residues. Germline lookup yields CDR1 KGHSH and CDR2 LQKENI. CDR3 DNA: TGTGCCAGCTCATCCCGCACAGGACAGGGACGGGGGACCCAGTACTTC. Protein sequence: CASSSRTGQGRGTQYF.

The CDR3 spells CASRNGEEQFF. As DNA, the CDR3 is TGTGCCAGTAGAAACGGGGAAGAGCAGTTCTTC. J is TRBJ2-1 and V is TRBV19, with a tentative D call TRBD2 (5 bases). V was trimmed by 6 bases and J by 10 bases, leaving 10 bases between them. The germline gives CDR1 LNHDA, CDR2 SQIVND (reference sequence). The CDR3 extends over 11 amino acids.

The chain combines TRBV2 with TRBJ2-1; D is uncertain. The CDR3 sequence is 11 residues long. Trimming shortened V by 8 bases and J by 6 bases, and 8 bases separated the two germline ends. The germline CDR1 and CDR2 sequences are SNHLY and FYNNEI. CDR3 sequence reads: CASRRLNEQFF. Written as DNA, the CDR3 is TGTGCCAGCCGGAGACTCAATGAGCAGTTCTTC.

This chain links TRBV19 with TRBJ1-1, with TRBD1 identical over 8 bases. The V and J ends lost 6 bases and 9 bases, in that order; junction bases with no gene match: 6. This CDR3 is built from 12 residues. Germline V gives CDR1 LNHDA, CDR2 SQIVND (reference sequence). CDR3 DNA sequence: TGTGCCAGTAGATCGACAGGGGTAAAAGCTTTCTTT. Amino acids: CASRSTGVKAFF.

CDR3 nucleotides: TGCAGCGTTGCCCCACTAGCGGGAGCTAGCACAGATACGCAGTATTTT. It is translated as CSVAPLAGASTDTQYF. V usage is TRBV29-1 and J usage is TRBJ2-3; 11 bases line up with TRBD2. V lost 4 bases to trimming and J lost 0 bases; unmatched junction nucleotides: 6. Germline V gene data show CDR1 as SQVTM and CDR2 as ANQGSEA. The CDR3 consists of 16 residues.

This chain connects TRBV2 to TRBJ2-4; 8 bases are shared with TRBD1. With V trimmed by 4 bases and J by 3 bases, 14 bases remained unmatched. The CDR3 contains 18 residues. The germline gives CDR1 SNHLY, CDR2 FYNNEI. The CDR3 DNA reads as TGTGCCAGCAGTGTTACAGGGGGATTGGGCCGGATCAAAAACATTCAGTACTTC. Encoded protein: CASSVTGGLGRIKNIQYF.

The V and J genes are TRBV11-1 and TRBJ1-4; perhaps TRBD1 as D (6 bases). Trimming left V 5 bases short and J 2 bases short, with 12 bases between. CDR1 is SGHAT and CDR2 is FQDESV in the germline V gene (reference sequence). This CDR3 is 15 amino acids long. For the CDR3, the DNA is TGTGCCAGCAGCGAACCACAGGGCACTAATGAAAAACTGTTTTTT. Protein product: CASSEPQGTNEKLFF.

CDR3 bases: TGTGCCAGCAGCGCCATTGGGGGACGGGCCAACGTCCTGACTTTC. It specifies CASSAIGGRANVLTF. This chain connects TRBV5-8 to TRBJ2-6, with D possibly called TRBD1 or TRBD2 (5 bases each). Germline assignment: CDR1 SGHTS and CDR2 YDEGEE. The V and J ends lost 4 bases and 5 bases respectively, with 13 bases between them. CDR3 length: 15 residues.

This clone was counted a single time. This chain joins TRBV13 and TRBJ1-2; D unresolved. The V end lost 5 bases, the J end lost 5 bases, and 12 bases lay between the germline ends. This CDR3 contains 13 residues. The germline V gene has CDR1 PRHDT and CDR2 FYEKMQ (reference sequence). In DNA form, the CDR3 reads TGTGCCAGCAGCCTTACTGGGCGTTATGGCTACACCTTC. This gives the protein CASSLTGRYGYTF.

The rearrangement uses TRBV7-3 and TRBJ1-2, with 9 bases identical to TRBD1. This CDR3 comprises 18 residues. J was trimmed by 4 bases and V by 5 bases; bases with no gene match: 17. Germline CDR1 and CDR2: SGHTA and FQGTGA. The CDR3 protein is CASSRYTLKDRGPYGYTF. CDR3 nucleotides: TGTGCCAGCAGCCGATATACTCTAAAGGACAGGGGCCCCTATGGCTACACCTTC. The whole variable domain, filled in from reference TRBV7-3 and TRBJ1-2, reads GAGVSQTPSNKVTEKGKYVELRCDPISGHTALYWYRQSLGQGPEFLIYFQGTGAADDSGLPNDRFFAVRPEGSVSTLKIQRTERGDSAVYLCASSRYTLKDRGPYGYTFGSGTRLTVV.

This sequence joins TRBV28 and TRBJ2-1; 9 positions agree with TRBD2. V lost 6 bases and J lost 2; bases outside the gene matches: 2. The CDR3 spans 14 residues. Germline V gene sequence: CDR1 MDHEN, CDR2 SYDVKM. The CDR3 DNA reads TGTGCCAGCAGGCTAGCGGGACCCTACAATGAGCAGTTCTTC. Translation: CASRLAGPYNEQFF. Drawing the rest from reference TRBV28 and TRBJ2-1, the complete variable domain is DVKVTQSSRYLVKRTGEKVFLECVQDMDHENMFWYRQDPGLGLRLIYFSYDVKMKEKGDIPEGYSVSREKKERFSLILESASTNQTSMYLCASRLAGPYNEQFFGPGTRLTVL.

The genes are TRBV19 and TRBJ1-1; D gene unclear. V lost 5 bases to trimming and J lost 1 base, with 11 bases between them. Germline V gene sequence: CDR1 LNHDA, CDR2 SQIVND (reference sequence). The CDR3 has 14 residues. Here the CDR3 reads CASSPRKRNTEAFF. The CDR3 DNA sequence: TGTGCCAGTAGTCCCCGTAAAAGGAACACTGAAGCTTTCTTT.

The chain recombines TRBV11-3 with TRBJ1-3, with D perhaps matching TRBD1 (6 bases). V gave up 3 bases and J gave up 2 bases, with 8 bases separating them. Germline V lookup: CDR1 SGHNT, CDR2 YENEEA. CDR3 length: 14 amino acids. CDR3 in amino acids: CASSFQGTGNTIYF. CDR3 in DNA: TGTGCCAGCAGCTTCCAGGGGACTGGAAACACCATATATTTT.

This chain links TRBV29-1 with TRBJ2-5; TRBD1 matches 10 bases. The CDR3 length is 12 residues. Germline CDR1 and CDR2: SQVTM and ANQGSEA. V lost 3 bases to trimming and J lost 13 bases; unmatched junction nucleotides: 8. CDR3 coding DNA: TGCAGCGTTGATCCGGGACAGGGGCGACTGTACTTC. Translating gives CSVDPGQGRLYF.

This clone came up once. The chain carries TRBV10-1 and TRBJ1-1, with 9 bases identical to TRBD1. V lost 7 bases, J lost 10 bases, and 10 bases stayed unmatched. Germline values: CDR1 WNHNN, CDR2 SYGVQD (reference sequence). The CDR3 is 13 residues long. The CDR3 DNA is TGCGCCAGCACGCGACGGACAGGGGAAATAGCTTTCTTT. The encoded protein is CASTRRTGEIAFF.

The V gene is TRBV11-2, the J gene TRBJ1-5; D is perhaps TRBD1 (5 bases). V lost 0 bases and J lost 6, with 9 bases in between. CDR1 is SGHAT and CDR2 is FQNNGV in the germline V gene. The CDR3 extends over 14 amino acids. CDR3 region: CASSLDRGVQPQHF. The DNA for the CDR3 is TGTGCCAGCAGCTTAGATCGGGGGGTTCAGCCCCAGCATTTT.

J is TRBJ1-5 and V is TRBV18; D unclear. The V gene lost 3 bases and the J gene lost 6 bases, with 6 bases spanning the gap. Germline CDR1 is KGHSH and CDR2 is LQKENI. This CDR3 is built from 12 residues. The CDR3 sequence is CASSPPSQPQHF. In DNA, the CDR3 is TGTGCCAGCTCACCCCCAAGTCAGCCCCAGCATTTT.

The chain employs TRBV2 and TRBJ2-2; 8 nucleotides line up with TRBD1. This CDR3 has 16 amino acids. The germline CDR1 and CDR2 sequences are SNHLY and FYNNEI. V was pared by 1 base and J by 3 bases, with 4 bases of the junction left unmatched. The CDR3 DNA reads as TGTGCCAGCAGTGAAGAGTGGACAGGGTACACCGGGGAGCTGTTTTTT. This gives the protein CASSEEWTGYTGELFF.

The chain carries TRBV9 and TRBJ1-5; maybe TRBD1 (5 bases). The germline V gene has CDR1 SGDLS and CDR2 YYNGEE. V lost 0 bases, J lost 2 bases, and 12 bases lay in between. The CDR3 is 16 amino acids. The CDR3: CASSVGTGSGNQPQHF. The CDR3 DNA follows: TGTGCCAGCAGCGTAGGTACAGGTTCGGGCAATCAGCCCCAGCATTTT. Variable domain in full (rest from reference TRBV9 and TRBJ1-5): DSGVTQTPKHLITATGQRVTLRCSPRSGDLSVYWYQQSLDQGLQFLIQYYNGEERAKGNILERFSAQQFPDLHSELNLSSLELGDSALYFCASSVGTGSGNQPQHFGDGTRLSIL.